These T cell receptor beta chains were read from a single sample in a study of blood T cell repertoires in COVID-19. This table comes from immunoSEQ multiplex PCR, and its TCRdb copy is limited to in-frame clones, with some not included. Among 200,000 or so clones listed, more than 75% were seen once. The sequencing input was PBMCs or T cells enriched from blood (not recorded which). All receptors come from a man aged 30 to 39 in a cohort exposed to, infected with or recovered from COVID-19 (not recorded which). CDR3s include the opening cysteine and the closing phenylalanine or tryptophan. The D gene is left open where the match is weak. The size of a clone is reported for some rows only, either as once, few or many, or as a class for expanded clones.

clone_size	d_call	v_call	j_call	cdr3_aa	cdr3_nt
-	TRBD1	TRBV18	TRBJ1-1	CASSPGQAMNTEAFF	TGTGCCAGCTCACCAGGACAGGCAATGAACACTGAAGCTTTCTTT
-	-	TRBV5-5	TRBJ2-2	CASSGGPSQTGELFF	TGTGCCAGCAGCGGCGGGCCGAGCCAGACCGGGGAGCTGTTTTTT
-	TRBD1	TRBV5-8	TRBJ1-2	CASSSPGQGAYGYTF	TGTGCCAGCAGCTCACCGGGACAGGGTGCCTATGGCTACACCTTC
-	TRBD1	TRBV28	TRBJ1-2	CASTLGDRGHGYTF	TGTGCCAGCACCCTGGGGGACAGGGGGCATGGCTACACCTTC
-	TRBD1	TRBV7-8	TRBJ1-6	CASSLDRGKNSPLHF	TGTGCCAGCAGCTTAGACAGGGGGAAAAATTCACCCCTCCACTTT
-	-	TRBV20-1	TRBJ2-7	CSAQIIAEEYF	TGCAGTGCTCAGATTATAGCGGAGGAGTACTTC
once	TRBD1	TRBV9	TRBJ2-3	CASSPTGDDTQYF	TGTGCCAGCAGCCCAACAGGGGACGATACGCAGTATTTT
-	TRBD1	TRBV10-3	TRBJ1-2	CAISDGRTGGRYTF	TGTGCCATCAGTGATGGAAGGACAGGGGGCCGCTACACCTTC
-	TRBD2	TRBV9	TRBJ2-6	CASSVARLAGGHDSGANVLTF	TGTGCCAGCAGCGTAGCTCGACTAGCGGGAGGACATGACTCTGGGGCCAACGTCCTGACTTTC
-	TRBD2	TRBV28	TRBJ2-7	CASSPSGSRSYEQYF	TGTGCCAGCAGCCCTAGCGGGAGCCGATCCTACGAGCAGTACTTC
-	TRBD1	TRBV5-1	TRBJ1-1	CASSGGGEYTEAFF	TGCGCCAGCAGCGGAGGGGGCGAGTACACTGAAGCTTTCTTT
-	TRBD2	TRBV7-2	TRBJ2-7	CASSLDAAGPYEQYF	TGTGCCAGCAGCTTAGATGCAGCGGGGCCCTACGAGCAGTACTTC
-	TRBD2	TRBV6-4	TRBJ2-3	CASSVLAGGSTDTQYF	TGTGCCAGCAGTGTCTTAGCGGGAGGGAGCACAGATACGCAGTATTTT
-	TRBD1	TRBV18	TRBJ1-1	CASSPQTGGDEGFF	TGTGCCAGCTCACCCCAGACAGGGGGGGATGAGGGTTTCTTT
-	TRBD1	TRBV6-5	TRBJ1-1	CASSPSPTGGTEAFF	TGTGCCAGCAGTCCCTCACCGACAGGGGGGACTGAAGCTTTCTTT
-	-	TRBV9	TRBJ2-2	CASSVNRATSNTGELFF	TGTGCCAGCAGCGTAAACAGGGCAACCTCGAACACCGGGGAGCTGTTTTTT
-	-	TRBV9	TRBJ2-7	CASSVGATSYEQYF	TGTGCCAGCAGCGTAGGGGCGACCTCCTACGAGCAGTACTTC
-	-	TRBV19	TRBJ1-1	CASSIGPNTEAFF	TGTGCCAGTAGTATAGGGCCGAACACTGAAGCTTTCTTT
-	TRBD1	TRBV28	TRBJ1-5	CASSLLGGSQPQHF	TGTGCCAGCAGTTTATTAGGGGGCAGTCAGCCCCAGCATTTT
-	TRBD1	TRBV5-4	TRBJ2-7	CASSLGGTDWSYEQYF	TGTGCCAGCAGCTTGGGGGGGACAGATTGGAGCTACGAGCAGTACTTC
few	TRBD1	TRBV24-1	TRBJ2-1	CATSDTDRDRGNEQFF	TGTGCCACCAGTGATACTGACCGGGACAGGGGAAATGAGCAGTTCTTC
once	TRBD1	TRBV15	TRBJ1-5	CATSTRTGGRYSNQPQHF	TGTGCCACCAGCACTAGGACAGGGGGCAGATATAGCAATCAGCCCCAGCATTTT
-	-	TRBV7-6	TRBJ2-2	CASSPPTGPRNTGELFF	TGTGCCAGCAGCCCCCCAACAGGGCCCAGGAACACCGGGGAGCTGTTTTTT
-	TRBD1	TRBV28	TRBJ2-7	CASSLYGGQGANEQYF	TGTGCCAGCAGTTTATATGGGGGACAGGGGGCGAACGAGCAGTACTTC
-	TRBD2	TRBV4-2	TRBJ2-1	CASSQDQRGSSYNEQFF	TGTGCCAGCAGCCAGGACCAGCGGGGTAGCTCCTACAATGAGCAGTTCTTC
once	TRBD2	TRBV24-1	TRBJ2-2	CATSPPLIGLAVTTGELFF	TGTGCCACCAGTCCTCCCTTGATAGGACTAGCGGTAACCACCGGGGAGCTGTTTTTT
few	-	TRBV7-3	TRBJ2-1	CASSPKAGGRYNEQFF	TGTGCCAGCAGCCCCAAGGCCGGCGGGCGGTACAATGAGCAGTTCTTC
-	-	TRBV28	TRBJ1-1	CASSRMNTEAFF	TGTGCCAGCAGCAGGATGAACACTGAAGCTTTCTTT
-	-	TRBV6-5	TRBJ1-2	CASMRGSDYGYTF	TGTGCCAGCATGCGAGGTTCAGACTATGGCTACACCTTC
-	-	TRBV6-5	TRBJ1-1	CASSYSTNRVNTEAFF	TGTGCCAGCAGTTACTCGACGAACAGGGTGAACACTGAAGCTTTCTTT